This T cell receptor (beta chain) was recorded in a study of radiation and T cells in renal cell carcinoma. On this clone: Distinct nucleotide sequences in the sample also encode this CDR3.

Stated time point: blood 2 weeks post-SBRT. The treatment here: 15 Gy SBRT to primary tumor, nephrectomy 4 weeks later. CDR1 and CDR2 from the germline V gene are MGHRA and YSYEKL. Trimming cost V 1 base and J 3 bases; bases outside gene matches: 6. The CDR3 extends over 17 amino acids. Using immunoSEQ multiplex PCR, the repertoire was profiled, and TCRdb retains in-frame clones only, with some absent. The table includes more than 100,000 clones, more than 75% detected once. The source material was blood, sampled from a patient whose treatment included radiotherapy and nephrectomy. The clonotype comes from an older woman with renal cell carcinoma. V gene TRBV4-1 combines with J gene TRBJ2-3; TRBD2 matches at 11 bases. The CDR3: CASSQGVAGGPTDTQYF. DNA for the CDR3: TGCGCCAGCAGCCAAGGGGTAGCGGGGGGGCCAACAGATACGCAGTATTTT.